These 3 T cell receptor beta chains share one sample of origin, sequenced in a study of blood T cell repertoires in COVID-19. Assay used: immunoSEQ multiplex PCR; TCRdb lists only in-frame clones, some missing. The table has 150,000 to 200,000 clones, 80% to 90% seen once. Sequencing used peripheral blood. The receptor source for this set is a woman in her seventies with COVID-19, enrolled during active disease.

The rearrangement links TRBV7-9 to TRBJ1-1; no clear D. The CDR3 is made up of 13 amino acids. V shed 11 bases and J shed 4 bases, with 17 bases lying between them. From germline, CDR1 is SEHNR and CDR2 FQNEAQ (reference sequence). The CDR3, as DNA: TGTGCCGGCGATGCGGTCGGGAGCACTGAAGCTTTCTTT. Translation: CAGDAVGSTEAFF.

The chain joins TRBV5-4 to TRBJ2-1; TRBD2 might be the D (5 bases). With 4 bases removed from V and 0 bases from J, the gap between germline ends came to 11 bases. There are 15 residues in the CDR3. The germline V gene has CDR1 SGHNT and CDR2 YYREEE (reference sequence). The CDR3 reads CASSPERSSYNEQFF. The CDR3 DNA follows: TGTGCCAGCAGCCCCGAGCGGAGCTCCTACAATGAGCAGTTCTTC.

This clone was counted between two and nine times. CDR3 bases: TGTGCCTGGAGTGGAAGTTTGACTAGCGGGTTTACAGATACGCAGTATTTT. Its protein is CAWSGSLTSGFTDTQYF. This chain links TRBV30 with TRBJ2-3, with 10 bases identical to TRBD2. Trimming at V came to 1 base and at J to 3 bases, leaving 10 bases not matched to a gene. The CDR3 runs 17 residues. Germline V gene lookup returns CDR1 GTSNPN and CDR2 SVGIG (reference sequence). Drawing the rest from reference TRBV30 and TRBJ2-3, the complete variable domain is SQTIHQWPATLVQPVGSPLSLECTVEGTSNPNLYWYRQAAGRGLQLLFYSVGIGQISSEVPQNLSASRPQDRQFILSSKKLLLSDSGFYLCAWSGSLTSGFTDTQYFGPGTRLTVL.